The present T cell receptor beta chain was sequenced within a study of blood T cells in healthy people across ages. Each sample had at least 6.5 million PBMCs isolated. Alongside a J-beta primer mix, a sample-barcoded 5' primer served in a second PCR lasting about 7 to 11 cycles. One entry per CDR3 protein results from TCRdb running MiXCR on the 5' RACE reads. The sample has some 670,000 distinct CDR3 sequences; 45% to 60% are singletons. Germline lookup yields CDR1 LGHNA and CDR2 YSLEER. After removal of 0 bases from V and 4 bases from J, the junction contained 10 bases not matched to a gene. The CDR3 has 19 amino acids. Concerning this clonotype itself: Its antigen is undetermined.

Study-wide findings and caveats: Across the age range, TCR beta diversity per million T cells fell in a roughly linear way. Naive and antigen-experienced cells were not separated, limiting conclusive comparison.

Source material: blood. The sequence was obtained from an elderly woman in good health. The chain recombines TRBV4-3 with TRBJ2-3; TRBD2 aligns across 13 bases. The CDR3 nucleotides read TGCGCCAGCAGCCAAGAACTAGCGGGGGGGCCGCATTCCCCAGATACGCAGTATTTT. Translation: CASSQELAGGPHSPDTQYF.